This T cell receptor beta chain was retrieved from a study of cytomegalovirus exposure and HLA in healthy donors (TCRdb year 2017). Concerning the study at large: An earlier analysis of approximately 640 of the donors reported 276 Gb of sequence data and roughly 100 million unique TCR beta sequences from some 180 million T cells. Among some 400 genotyped donors of the cohort, an average of around 250,000 unique TCR beta nucleotide sequences was sequenced per donor, of which about 20% were non-productive. High-throughput TCR immunosequencing, statistical association of individual TCRs with disease status, and machine learning were combined to predict cytomegalovirus infection status. The study aimed to test whether signatures of past pathogen exposure could be identified by cataloging public T cell receptors. Donor age, sex, ethnicity and CMV serostatus were collected together with the repertoire data. In addition to the first cohort of around 670 subjects, a separate validation cohort of over 90 different subjects was used. An earlier analysis of fewer than 750 of the donors used high-throughput TCR beta sequencing to judge whether each TCR beta V gene segment behaved as functional or pseudogenic. Rather than using new phenotypic data, the later analysis identified candidate immune exposures from TCR beta sequences and from how often those sequences occurred across donors. Because of strong linkage in the cohort, roughly five DR-DQ haplotypes were treated as single units for association and clustering. The study used immunosequencing to profile the T cell repertoires of 670 or so subjects and linked those repertoires to cytomegalovirus serostatus. The number of donors typed differed by locus, with about 629-630 for A, B, C, DRB1 and DQB1, roughly 520 for DQA1, 600 to 610 for DPA1, and approximately 470 for DPB1. Around 300 gigabases of sequencing data and approximately 85 million unique TCR sequences were included in an early release covering about 700 HLA-typed donors. A later analysis re-examined previously published TCR beta repertoires from several hundred donors and added high-resolution HLA genotyping to investigate patterns of TCR occurrence. The genetic ancestry cluster associated with self-reported Caucasian donors included roughly 84% of the roughly 400 genotyped donors. HLA typing included class I and class II loci at four-digit resolution. Every discovery cohort repertoire had been produced on one sequencing platform. In a later genetic analysis, genome-wide SNP genotypes for about 55% of the roughly 700 donors were used, and that subset was treated as a discovery cohort.

A note on this clone: The antigen it recognizes is unknown. No base-level quality is on record; no much larger clone is a single base apart.

The full study reports these points: An earlier analysis of approximately 570 of the donors showed that most TCR beta V segments appeared in productive rearrangements either about 87% or about 30% of the time, which broadly matched IMGT annotations. Correlated functional status among segregating V segments might be attributable to linkage disequilibrium, but an unknown experimental factor could not be ruled out. In a later analysis, most CMV-associated TCR beta chains were found to appear HLA-restricted, with HLA associations seemingly driven largely by CMV exposure. The cohort was sequenced for TCR beta chains only, and without alpha or paired-chain data the features that could be detected were limited. A cluster of highly shared sequence variants was judged likely to represent a technical artifact of the sequencing pipeline. The study gave a list of about 170 TCR beta chains associated with cytomegalovirus. At a false discovery rate of 0.05, a later analysis linked roughly 17,000 TCR beta sequences to specific HLA alleles. In a later analysis, TCR association rates were found to vary across HLA loci, with the most associated TCRs seen for DRB1 alleles and the fewest for HLA-C alleles. Immune exposure information for the cohort was limited to CMV serostatus. In a later analysis, HLA-associated TCR beta chains showed more clonal expansion and lower generation probabilities than non-associated chains that were equally common. Across donors, most TCR sequences were observed very rarely, whereas some public TCRs were present in many individuals. Some IMGT-functional V segments, including TRBV6-2 and TRBV6-3, could not be told apart with the 87-base-pair reads, so those segments were excluded. Strong co-occurrence of HLA alleles, especially DR and DQ, made assigning TCR associations to individual alleles difficult. A further reported finding was that TCR beta sequences accurately predicted the HLA-A and HLA-B alleles for most subjects in the first cohort. Because some donors lacked HLA typing at each locus, the association tests relied only on the typed subset. Cytomegalovirus status was reported to be diagnosed by the classifier with high specificity and sensitivity in both the original and validation cohorts. A later genetic analysis reported fewer N-insertions in productive TCRs among donors in an Asian-associated ancestry cluster than the roughly 700-donor mean. According to a later analysis, parvovirus B19, influenza, CMV and Epstein-Barr virus appeared linked to several top co-occurrence clusters. V-gene and J-gene trimming of TCR beta chains was associated with a missense DCLRE1C variant in a later genetic analysis, and the association was replicated in an independent cohort. The presence/absence analyses assumed that sequencing depth was roughly uniform across donors, and that assumption may not be true. Because counts were too low, roughly 16 rarely observed V segments, including chromosome 9 orphons, were excluded from the earlier analysis of a few hundred of the donors. It was suggested by the authors that the approach could potentially be generalized to other disease states and immunological phenotypes. A few of the identified cytomegalovirus-associated TCR beta chains were confirmed in vitro to be specific for cytomegalovirus antigens.

Via the germline V gene (reference sequence), CDR1 is MNHEY and CDR2 SMNVEV. The CDR3 goes from the cysteine to the phenylalanine over 15 residues. Just the 45-base CDR3 DNA is kept, in frame starting at base 1. Cut back by 2 bases and 4 bases, the V and J ends lie 12 bases apart. The cohort consisted of 650 to 700 healthy bone marrow donors. Cohort members were all nominally healthy when sampled, although unrecorded immune exposures were likely present. The donor tested CMV seropositive and was one of the 289 seropositive cohort members. A peripheral blood sample was collected from each donor, and TCR beta sequencing was performed on peripheral blood mononuclear cells. The Qiagen DNeasy Blood Extraction Kit was used to extract genomic DNA from the blood cell samples. The method was the immunoSEQ multiplex PCR assay. For the multiplex PCR, a mixture combining 60 forward primers for TCR Vbeta segments and 13 reverse primers for TCR Jbeta segments was used. The CDR3 region of rearranged TCR beta genes was amplified from genomic DNA by a multiplex PCR assay. The amplified TCR beta libraries were sequenced on the Illumina HiSeq System as 87-base-pair reads. As for the original processing: A later analysis counted tens of millions of unique TCR beta chains across the 550 to 700 repertoires, and around 9.9 million of these chains were shared by at least two donors. A nearest-neighbor algorithm error-corrected the raw reads and collapsed the reads into unique sequences, merging closely related sequences to remove PCR and sequencing errors. Alignment of CDR3 sequences to IMGT reference sequences was used to assign V, D and J gene segments. Each retained sequence needed at least a six-nucleotide match to both a V gene segment and a J gene segment. A rearrangement was called productive if the CDR3 had no stop codons and remained in frame with V and J, and every other rearrangement was called non-productive. CDR3 was defined according to IMGT convention as the region running from the second conserved V-encoded cysteine to the conserved J-encoded phenylalanine. The earlier analysis of about 640 of the donors excluded any sequence lacking an unambiguous match to a single V gene segment. In an earlier analysis of several hundred of the donors, a V segment was called functional when productive rearrangements were above 56.7%, and segregating when the standard deviation between donors exceeded 5%. A statistical classification framework was built for diagnosing cytomegalovirus status from the catalog of TCR beta chain sequences. In a later analysis, TCR nucleotide sequences were compared against IMGT/GENE-DB human TR gene sequences so that V and J genes could be assigned. A later analysis assigned CDR3 sequences and most-parsimonious VDJ recombination scenarios with the TCRdist pipeline. In a later analysis, each TCR beta chain was defined by its CDR3 amino acid sequence together with its V-gene family, and reads lacking a unique V-gene family were excluded. To address suspected cross-contamination and a sequencing artifact, a later analysis removed several hundred highly shared, low-generation-probability nucleotide sequences. For each public chain, a later analysis derived a clonal expansion index from normalized ranks of inferred template counts within each repertoire. A later analysis computed generation probabilities with a VDJ recombination model fitted to out-of-frame rearrangements, and checked the results against IGoR. In a later analysis, hypergeometric tests were used to score TCR-TCR, TCR-HLA and TCR-CMV co-occurrence, with a repertoire-size bias correction applied to TCR pairs. A later analysis estimated false discovery rates by permuting HLA or CMV assignments 20 times. In a later analysis, co-occurring TCRs were grouped using DBSCAN, with TCRdist sequence similarity added in when clustering inside HLA-allele-positive subsets. For co-occurrence clustering, repertoires with fewer than 30,000 or more than 120,000 public chains were excluded, along with roughly 5 repertoires with anomalous nucleotide sharing. In TCRdb, the immuneACCESS table is reduced to in-frame sequences with V and J assigned. These tables do not hold every clone; where another copy was compared, an unresolved V gene accounts for under half, and the others remain unexplained. V and J calls and clone size are copied from that table; D and trimming were computed from the DNA. This sample has 170,000 or so clones in its table, and roughly four fifths of those were observed once. The ten largest clonotypes hold around 5% of the sample.

Sequences were obtained from PBMCs. This receptor was taken from a girl aged 10-17 years in good health and CMV-seropositive. The receptor chain draws on TRBV27 and TRBJ1-3, with an unclear D gene assignment. The CDR3 protein: CASSLVGVSGNTIYF. The nucleotide sequence reads TGTGCCAGCAGTTTAGTCGGGGTTTCAGGAAACACCATATATTTT.